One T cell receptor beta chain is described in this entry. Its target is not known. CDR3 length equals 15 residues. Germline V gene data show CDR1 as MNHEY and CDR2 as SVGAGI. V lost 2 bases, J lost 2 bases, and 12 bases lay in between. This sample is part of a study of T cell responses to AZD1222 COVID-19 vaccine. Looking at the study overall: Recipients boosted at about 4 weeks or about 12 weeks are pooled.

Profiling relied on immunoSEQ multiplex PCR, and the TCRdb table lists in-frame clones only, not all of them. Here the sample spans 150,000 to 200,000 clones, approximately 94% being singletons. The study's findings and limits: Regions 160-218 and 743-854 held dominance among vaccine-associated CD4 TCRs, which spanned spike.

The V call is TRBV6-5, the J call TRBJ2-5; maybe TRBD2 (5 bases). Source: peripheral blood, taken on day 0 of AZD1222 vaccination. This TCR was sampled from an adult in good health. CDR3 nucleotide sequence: TGTGCCAGCAGTTACGGTCTTACGGGACAAGAGACCCAGTACTTC. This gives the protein CASSYGLTGQETQYF.